Given below is one TCR beta chain in context. The CDR3 is made up of 14 amino acids. Trimming took off 6 bases at V and 6 bases at J, with 14 bases between the two ends. This sample is part of a study of CD8 T cells in Susac syndrome. The authors negatively isolated CD8+ and CD4+ T cells and FACS-enriched TEMRA cells. It was with random hexamers that roughly 0.5 to 1 ug RNA was reverse transcribed. The CDR3 of TCR beta was amplified by immunoSEQ multiplex PCR across 54 Vbeta and 13 Jbeta. A single record per CDR3 protein comes from TCRdb applying MiXCR to the immunoSEQ multiplex PCR reads. Counted here are 350,000 to 550,000 distinct CDR3 sequences, roughly 85% occurring once; the ten biggest clones make up 0.09% to 0.15%.

The chain has TRBV12-3 or TRBV12-4 and TRBJ2-2; D is unresolved. Sequenced: CD8+ T cells from PBMCs. This TCR was recovered from a human donor with multiple sclerosis. CDR3 nucleotide sequence: TGTGCCAGCAGCCCGACCTTATTGTCCGGGGAGCTGTTTTTT. Protein sequence: CASSPTLLSGELFF.